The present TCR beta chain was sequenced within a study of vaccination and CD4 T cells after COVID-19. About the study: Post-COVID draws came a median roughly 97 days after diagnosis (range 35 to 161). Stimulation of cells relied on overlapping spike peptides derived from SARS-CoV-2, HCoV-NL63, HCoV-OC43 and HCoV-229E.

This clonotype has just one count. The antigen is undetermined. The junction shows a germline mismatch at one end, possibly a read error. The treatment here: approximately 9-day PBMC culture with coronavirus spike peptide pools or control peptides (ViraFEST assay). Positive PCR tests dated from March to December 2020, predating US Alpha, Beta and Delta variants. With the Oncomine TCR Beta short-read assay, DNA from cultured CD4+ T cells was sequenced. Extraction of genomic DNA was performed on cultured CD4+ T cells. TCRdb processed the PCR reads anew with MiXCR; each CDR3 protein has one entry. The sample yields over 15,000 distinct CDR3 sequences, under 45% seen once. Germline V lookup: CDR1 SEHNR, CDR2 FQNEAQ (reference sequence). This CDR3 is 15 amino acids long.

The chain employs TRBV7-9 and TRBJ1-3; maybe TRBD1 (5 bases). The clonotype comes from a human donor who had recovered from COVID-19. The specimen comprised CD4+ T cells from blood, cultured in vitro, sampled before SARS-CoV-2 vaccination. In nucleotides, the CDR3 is TGTGCCAACAGCTTAGCCACAGGTCTTACTAACACCATATATTTT. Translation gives CANSLATGLTNTIYF.